Listed here are 22 T cell receptor beta chains from one sample, sequenced in a study of OX40 agonist ivuxolimab in advanced cancers. This table comes from immunoSEQ multiplex PCR, and its TCRdb copy is limited to in-frame clones, with some not included. The repertoire holds approximately 100,000 clones, approximately 90% seen once, with 0.65% to 0.95% in the top ten. Specimen: CD4+ or CD8+ T cells sorted from blood, collected in a trial of the OX40 agonist ivuxolimab. These receptors were taken from an adult with an advanced solid tumor such as melanoma, head and neck, liver or kidney cancer.

This rearrangement joins TRBV4-3 to TRBJ2-2; D not resolved. Trimming shortened V by 2 bases and J by 1 base, and 14 bases separated the two germline ends. The germline gives CDR1 LGHNA, CDR2 YSLEER. CDR3 size: 17 residues. CDR3: CASSQSKAPKNTGELFF. The CDR3 nucleotides are TGCGCCAGCAGCCAAAGTAAGGCACCCAAGAACACCGGGGAGCTGTTTTTT.

This chain joins TRBV5-1 and TRBJ2-3, with 7 bases lining up with TRBD1. With 0 bases clipped from V and 5 bases from J, the junction kept 3 bases outside the gene matches. The CDR3 has 14 amino acids. The V gene's germline CDR1 is SGHRS and CDR2 YFSETQ. The CDR3 bases are TGCGCCAGCAGCTTGGAGGGGGCGAGAGATACGCAGTATTTT. It encodes CASSLEGARDTQYF.

The gene calls are TRBV7-6 and TRBJ2-3; D is unclear. CDR3 length: 12 residues. V shed 5 bases and J shed 6 bases, with 9 bases lying between them. Germline V CDR1 and CDR2: SGHVS, FNYEAQ. CDR3 DNA sequence: TGTGCCAGCAGCCCTCACTTTGATACGCAGTATTTT. Translation: CASSPHFDTQYF. Full variable domain (outside the CDR3, taken from reference TRBV7-6 and TRBJ2-3): GAGVSQSPRYKVTKRGQDVALRCDPISGHVSLYWYRQALGQGPEFLTYFNYEAQQDKSGLPNDRFSAERPEGSISTLTIQRTEQRDSAMYRCASSPHFDTQYFGPGTRLTVL.

This chain connects TRBV9 to TRBJ2-7, with D perhaps matching TRBD1 (5 bases). V was shortened by 4 bases and J by 5 bases, with 22 bases between the two germline ends. The CDR3 loop spans 16 amino acids. CDR1 SGDLS and CDR2 YYNGEE come from the germline V gene. DNA for the CDR3: TGTGCCAGCAGCAGGGCCCTAGACAGTTCGATCCACGAGCAGTACTTC. It yields the protein CASSRALDSSIHEQYF.

The rearrangement joins TRBV29-1 to TRBJ2-5, with D possibly matching TRBD1 (6 bases). This CDR3 is 10 amino acids long. In germline, CDR1 is SQVTM, CDR2 ANQGSEA. Trimming shortened V by 7 bases and J by 3 bases, and 6 bases separated the two germline ends. DNA of the CDR3: TGCAGCGCAGGGGAAGAGACCCAGTACTTC. It is translated as CSAGEETQYF.

The chain joins TRBV5-4 to TRBJ1-6; D not resolved. This CDR3 has 15 amino acids. From germline, CDR1 is SGHNT and CDR2 YYREEE (reference sequence). The V and J ends lost 0 bases and 7 bases respectively, with 11 bases between them. Here the CDR3 reads CASSLDGRPNSPLHF. DNA for the CDR3: TGTGCCAGCAGCTTGGACGGGAGGCCCAATTCACCCCTCCACTTT.

The rearrangement joins TRBV7-9 to TRBJ2-5, with TRBD1 as a possible D gene (5 bases). In germline, CDR1 is SEHNR, CDR2 FQNEAQ (reference sequence). The germline V and J ends were trimmed by 2 bases and 5 bases, with 15 bases remaining between them. The CDR3 covers 15 residues. CDR3 sequence (DNA): TGTGCCAGCAGCTTATTGGGGCAGTCAGGGGAGACCCAGTACTTC. Its translation: CASSLLGQSGETQYF.

V gene TRBV28 combines with J gene TRBJ2-1; tentatively, D is TRBD1 (6 bases). The V gene's germline CDR1 is MDHEN and CDR2 SYDVKM. CDR3 length equals 16 residues. The ends were cut back, 2 bases at V and 0 bases at J, with 11 bases in the middle. The CDR3 sequence is CASSLLDRFSYNEQFF. Here the CDR3 DNA reads TGTGCCAGCAGTTTACTAGACAGGTTCTCCTACAATGAGCAGTTCTTC.

V usage is TRBV5-1 and J usage is TRBJ1-2, with a possible D match to TRBD1 (6 bases). The CDR3 is 13 amino acids. CDR1 is SGHRS and CDR2 is YFSETQ in the germline V gene. V lost 4 bases to trimming and J lost 4 bases, with 11 bases between them. CDR3 sequence: CASSQDSPYGYTF. The CDR3 coding sequence is TGCGCCAGCAGCCAGGACAGCCCCTATGGCTACACCTTC.

The chain recombines TRBV5-1 with TRBJ2-1; TRBD1 is a possible D gene (6 bases). The CDR3 covers 15 residues. The ends were cut back, 0 bases at V and 7 bases at J, with 14 bases in the middle. CDR1 and CDR2 (germline): SGHRS, YFSETQ. Written as DNA, the CDR3 is TGCGCCAGCAGCTTGGAGTCAGGGGAATTAAATGAGCAGTTCTTC. Protein product: CASSLESGELNEQFF.

J is TRBJ2-5 and V is TRBV5-4, with D perhaps TRBD2 (6 bases). The CDR3 length is 13 residues. V was cut by 5 bases and J by 4 bases, with 12 bases left in between. Germline CDR1 is SGHNT and CDR2 is YYREEE (reference sequence). In DNA form, the CDR3 reads TGTGCCAGCAGTATCACGGGGGTAGAGACCCAGTACTTC. As protein: CASSITGVETQYF.

V gene TRBV9 combines with J gene TRBJ1-3; 7 bases fit TRBD1. V lost 5 bases, J lost 4 bases, and 9 bases stayed unmatched. Germline values: CDR1 SGDLS, CDR2 YYNGEE. This CDR3 comprises 15 residues. CDR3 in amino acids: CASSAQGEWGNTIYF. CDR3 nucleotide sequence: TGTGCCAGCAGTGCTCAGGGGGAGTGGGGAAACACCATATATTTT. The whole variable domain, remainder taken from reference TRBV9 and TRBJ1-3, is DSGVTQTPKHLITATGQRVTLRCSPRSGDLSVYWYQQSLDQGLQFLIQYYNGEERAKGNILERFSAQQFPDLHSELNLSSLELGDSALYFCASSAQGEWGNTIYFGEGSWLTVV.

The genes are TRBV19 and TRBJ2-5; 7 nucleotides align to TRBD2. This CDR3 region has 14 residues. Losses at the gene ends were 5 bases for V and 1 base for J; bases not matched to a gene: 4. Per germline, CDR1 LNHDA and CDR2 SQIVND (reference sequence). CDR3 sequence (DNA): TGTGCCAGTAGTCAACTAGCGACCCAAGAGACCCAGTACTTC. Its translation is CASSQLATQETQYF.

The chain uses TRBV6-1 and TRBJ2-5; 10 positions match TRBD1. V lost 4 bases, J lost 5 bases, and 13 bases stayed unmatched. The CDR3 is 17 residues long. From germline, CDR1 is MNHNS and CDR2 SASEGT. The CDR3 bases are TGTGCCAGCAGTGGAGGGGGACAGGGGACGAAGAGGGAGACCCAGTACTTC. Protein: CASSGGGQGTKRETQYF.

The chain couples TRBV5-4 to TRBJ1-2; D is unresolved. CDR3 length: 14 residues. Germline V CDR1 and CDR2: SGHNT, YYREEE (reference sequence). With 0 bases removed from V and 7 bases from J, the gap between germline ends came to 13 bases. CDR3 sequence reads: CASSLGSGRIGYTF. The CDR3 coding sequence is TGTGCCAGCAGCTTGGGCAGCGGACGGATTGGCTACACCTTC.

The chain couples TRBV28 to TRBJ2-1, with 8 bases that match TRBD2. Trimming took 3 bases from V and 5 from J; bases not matched to a gene: 6. The CDR3 extends over 15 amino acids. CDR1 is MDHEN and CDR2 is SYDVKM in the germline V gene. The CDR3 DNA sequence: TGTGCCAGCAGTTTCCCACGGGGGGGAAACAATGAGCAGTTCTTC. It codes for CASSFPRGGNNEQFF.

The chain has TRBV30 and TRBJ2-7, with D perhaps matching TRBD1 (8 bases). Deletions cut 5 bases from V and 2 bases from J, with 13 bases between. The CDR3 has 13 amino acids. Germline V CDR1 and CDR2: GTSNPN, SVGIG (reference sequence). The DNA of the CDR3 is TGTGCCTGGGAACAGGGGGGGACCTACGAGCAGTACTTC. The encoded protein is CAWEQGGTYEQYF.

This rearrangement joins TRBV7-2 to TRBJ2-3, with D possibly being TRBD1 or TRBD2 (5 bases each). Between the trimmed V and J ends, which lost 0 bases and 1 base, there was a span of 5 bases. Germline V gives CDR1 SGHTA, CDR2 FQGNSA. The CDR3 sequence is 14 residues long. CDR3 bases: TGTGCCAGCAGCTTAGCGGGGGGCACAGATACGCAGTATTTT. Protein: CASSLAGGTDTQYF.

The V and J genes are TRBV2 and TRBJ1-1; TRBD1 aligns across 8 bases. Germline lookup yields CDR1 SNHLY and CDR2 FYNNEI. The CDR3 loop spans 13 amino acids. Losses at the gene ends were 3 bases for V and 11 bases for J; bases not matched to a gene: 8. The CDR3 sequence is CASSEQTGGRAFF. For the CDR3, the DNA is TGTGCCAGCAGTGAGCAAACAGGGGGACGGGCTTTCTTT.

V and J are TRBV5-4 and TRBJ1-5; TRBD1 matches at 10 bases. The CDR3 runs to 15 residues. Germline trimming cut 4 bases from V and 2 bases from J; bases unmatched to any gene: 3. Germline-derived CDR1 and CDR2 are SGHNT and YYREEE (reference sequence). CDR3 loop: CASSVTGGGNQPQHF. The CDR3 DNA is TGTGCCAGCAGCGTGACAGGGGGCGGCAATCAGCCCCAGCATTTT.

This clone was seen a handful of times. The rearrangement links TRBV7-2 to TRBJ2-5; D tentatively reads TRBD1 or TRBD2 (5 bases each). Trimming cost V 3 bases and J 5 bases, with 13 bases left between them. In germline, CDR1 is SGHTA, CDR2 FQGNSA. This CDR3 contains 14 residues. CDR3 residues: CASSFSGPPETQYF. For the CDR3, the DNA is TGTGCCAGCAGCTTCTCGGGACCCCCGGAGACCCAGTACTTC.

This chain uses TRBV30 with TRBJ2-5, with D maybe TRBD2 (5 bases). Germline CDR1 reads GTSNPN; CDR2 reads SVGIG (reference sequence). The V gene lost 0 bases and the J gene lost 6 bases, with 11 bases spanning the gap. The CDR3 length is 13 residues. CDR3 DNA: TGTGCCTGGAGTGTAACTAGTCGGCAGACCCAGTACTTC. Its translation is CAWSVTSRQTQYF.